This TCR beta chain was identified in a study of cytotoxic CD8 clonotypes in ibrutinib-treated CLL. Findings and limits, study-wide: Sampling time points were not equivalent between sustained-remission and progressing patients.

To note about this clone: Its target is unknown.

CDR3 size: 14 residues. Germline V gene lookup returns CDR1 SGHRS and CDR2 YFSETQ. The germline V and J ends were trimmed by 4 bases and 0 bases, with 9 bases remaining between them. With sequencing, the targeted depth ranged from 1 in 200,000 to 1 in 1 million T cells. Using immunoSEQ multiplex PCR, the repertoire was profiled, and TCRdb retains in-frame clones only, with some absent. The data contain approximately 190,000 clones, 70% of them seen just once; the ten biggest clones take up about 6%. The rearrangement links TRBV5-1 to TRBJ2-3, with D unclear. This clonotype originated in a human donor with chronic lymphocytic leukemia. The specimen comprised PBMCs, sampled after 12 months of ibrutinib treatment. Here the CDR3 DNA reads TGCGCCAGCAGCCCCCGATGGAGCACAGATACGCAGTATTTT. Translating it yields CASSPRWSTDTQYF.